This T cell receptor beta chain originates from a study of cytomegalovirus exposure and HLA in healthy donors (dated by TCRdb to about 2017). With respect to the entire study: According to an earlier analysis of a few hundred of the donors, about 179 million T cells yielded roughly 100 million unique TCR beta sequences and more than 250 Gb of sequence data. A later genetic analysis used genome-wide SNP genotypes for about three fifths of the 666 donors, treating that subset as a discovery cohort. A later analysis re-examined previously published TCR beta repertoires from roughly 720 donors and added high-resolution HLA genotyping to investigate patterns of TCR occurrence. High-throughput TCR immunosequencing, statistical association of individual TCRs with disease status, and machine learning were combined to predict cytomegalovirus infection status. The study aimed to test whether signatures of past pathogen exposure could be identified by cataloging public T cell receptors. Besides the first cohort of hundreds of subjects, a separate validation cohort made up of 120 different subjects was used. Of the 300 to 450 genotyped donors, 81% were placed in the genetic ancestry cluster associated with self-reported Caucasian donors. Among around 400 genotyped donors of the cohort, an average of around 220,000 unique TCR beta nucleotide sequences was sequenced per donor, of which roughly 17% were non-productive. In the later analysis, no new phenotypic data were used to find candidate immune exposures; instead, reliance was placed on TCR beta sequences and their occurrence across donors. All discovery cohort repertoires had been generated on a single sequencing platform. The T cell repertoires of 666 subjects were profiled by immunosequencing and related to cytomegalovirus serostatus. About 280 gigabases of sequencing data and 75 million to 85 million unique TCR sequences made up an early release that covered 640 HLA-typed donors. Donor age, sex, ethnicity and CMV serostatus were collected together with the repertoire data. An earlier analysis of 450 to 750 of the donors used high-throughput TCR beta sequencing to judge whether each TCR beta V gene segment behaved as functional or pseudogenic. Five DR-DQ haplotypes were handled as single units for association and clustering because linkage in the cohort was strong. Typing coverage differed by locus: A, B, C, DRB1 and DQB1 were typed in about 620-640 donors, DQA1 in roughly 500, DPA1 in some 570, and DPB1 in just under 490. HLA typing covered class I and class II loci at four-digit resolution. General conclusions and limits of the study: In a later genetic analysis, a missense DCLRE1C variant was associated with V-gene and J-gene trimming of TCR beta chains, and the association was replicated in an independent cohort. In this cohort, only TCR beta chains were sequenced, and detectable features were limited by the absence of alpha or paired-chain data. A further reported finding was that TCR beta sequences accurately predicted the HLA-A and HLA-B alleles for most subjects in the first cohort. While some public TCRs were present in many individuals, most TCR sequences turned up only very rarely across donors. CMV serostatus was the only immune exposure information available for the cohort. In an earlier analysis of 450 to 750 of the donors, most TCR beta V segments appeared in productive rearrangements about 90% or about 30% of the time, broadly matching IMGT annotations. The study gave a list of more than 150 TCR beta chains associated with cytomegalovirus. Presence/absence analyses assumed roughly uniform sequencing depth across donors, an assumption that may not hold. A cluster of highly shared sequence variants was judged likely to represent a technical artifact of the sequencing pipeline. A later analysis reported that several top co-occurrence clusters appeared linked to parvovirus B19, influenza, CMV and Epstein-Barr virus. Around 16 rarely observed V segments, including chromosome 9 orphons, were excluded from the earlier analysis of several hundred of the donors because counts were too low. When HLA alleles, especially DR and DQ, strongly co-occurred, attributing TCR associations to individual alleles was difficult. In a later analysis, the rate of TCR association differed among HLA loci, with DRB1 alleles having the most associated TCRs and HLA-C alleles having the fewest. In a later analysis, HLA-associated TCR beta chains were found to be more clonally expanded and to have lower generation probabilities than equally common non-associated chains. In vitro tests confirmed that a few of the cytomegalovirus-associated TCR beta chains recognize cytomegalovirus antigens. Compared with the roughly 720-donor mean, donors in an Asian-associated ancestry cluster had fewer N-insertions in productive TCRs, according to a later genetic analysis. Most CMV-associated TCR beta chains appeared to be HLA-restricted in a later analysis, and the HLA associations seemed to be driven largely by CMV exposure. According to the authors, the approach could potentially be generalized to other disease states and immunological phenotypes. A later analysis associated 16,951 TCR beta sequences with specific HLA alleles at a false discovery rate of 0.05. Some IMGT-functional V segments, including TRBV6-2 and TRBV6-3, could not be told apart with the 87-base-pair reads, so those segments were excluded. The classifier was reported to diagnose cytomegalovirus status with high specificity and sensitivity in both the original cohort and the validation cohort. Because HLA typing was unavailable for some donors at each locus, only the typed subset was used in association tests. Linkage disequilibrium might explain the correlated functional status among segregating V segments, but an unknown experimental factor could not be ruled out.

Library method: the immunoSEQ multiplex PCR assay. A mixture of 60 forward primers for TCR Vbeta segments and 13 reverse primers for TCR Jbeta segments was used in the multiplex PCR. The CDR3 region of rearranged TCR beta genes was amplified from genomic DNA by a multiplex PCR assay. Amplified TCR beta libraries were sequenced as 87-base-pair reads on the Illumina HiSeq System. The study's processing was this. In a later analysis, tens of millions of unique TCR beta chains were counted across the approximately 670 repertoires, and roughly 11 million of these chains were shared by at least two donors. To remove PCR and sequencing errors, raw reads were error-corrected and collapsed into unique sequences using a nearest-neighbor algorithm that merged closely related sequences. V, D and J gene segments were assigned by aligning CDR3 sequences to IMGT reference sequences. Each retained sequence needed at least a six-nucleotide match to both a V gene segment and a J gene segment. A rearrangement was called productive if the CDR3 had no stop codons and remained in frame with V and J, and every other rearrangement was called non-productive. CDR3 was defined by IMGT convention, running from the second conserved V-encoded cysteine to the conserved J-encoded phenylalanine. Sequences without an unambiguous match to a single V gene segment were excluded from the earlier analysis of about 600 of the donors. An earlier analysis of fewer than 750 of the donors classified V segments as functional when productive rearrangements were above 56.7% and as segregating when the standard deviation between donors was above 5%. A statistical classification framework was built for diagnosing cytomegalovirus status from the catalog of TCR beta chain sequences. In a later analysis, TCR nucleotide sequences were compared against IMGT/GENE-DB human TR gene sequences so that V and J genes could be assigned. The TCRdist pipeline was used in a later analysis to assign CDR3 sequences and most-parsimonious VDJ recombination scenarios. A later analysis defined each TCR beta chain by its CDR3 amino acid sequence plus V-gene family, and excluded reads lacking a unique V-gene family. A later analysis removed several hundred highly shared, low-generation-probability nucleotide sequences to deal with suspected cross-contamination and a sequencing artifact. In a later analysis, a clonal expansion index was calculated for each public chain from normalized within-repertoire ranks of inferred template counts. In a later analysis, generation probabilities were computed with a VDJ recombination model fitted to out-of-frame rearrangements, and the resulting probabilities were checked against IGoR. In a later analysis, TCR-TCR, TCR-HLA and TCR-CMV co-occurrence was scored with hypergeometric tests, and a repertoire-size bias correction was applied to TCR pairs. In a later analysis, false discovery rates were estimated by permuting HLA or CMV assignments 20 times. In a later analysis, co-occurring TCRs were grouped with DBSCAN, and TCRdist sequence similarity was added when clustering was performed within HLA-allele-positive subsets. Repertoires with fewer than 30,000 or more than 120,000 public chains, plus five repertoires with anomalous nucleotide sharing, were excluded from co-occurrence clustering. What TCRdb holds here is the immuneACCESS table cut down to in-frame rearrangements. Part of the clones is not present; checked against another copy, under half of the missing clones reflect an unresolved V gene, and the others are unexplained. That table supplies the V and J calls and clone size; D and trimming were determined from the DNA. The sample's clone listing holds some 200,000 clones. Approximately 0.74% of the sample goes to the ten largest clones.

The cohort was made up of 650 to 700 healthy bone marrow donors. At the time of sampling, every cohort member was nominally healthy, though immune exposures that went unrecorded were likely present. The donor was CMV seronegative and belonged to the group of over 350 seronegative cohort members. Every donor gave a peripheral blood sample, and the peripheral blood mononuclear cells from that sample were used for TCR beta sequencing. Genomic DNA extraction from the blood cell samples was performed with the Qiagen DNeasy Blood Extraction Kit. For this clone: Which antigen it targets is not known.

V is pruned by 5 bases and J by 4 bases, leaving 6 bases of the junction without a gene match. Based on the germline V gene (reference sequence), the CDR1 and CDR2 sequences are LNHDA and SQIVND. From cysteine to phenylalanine, the CDR3 is 15 amino acids long. The entry retains the CDR3 DNA only, 45 bases that are in frame from base 1. The clonotype was recovered from a boy between 10 and 17 years old in good health and CMV-seronegative. The V and J segments used are TRBV19 and TRBJ2-1, with 9 junctional bases fitting TRBD2. Material: PBMCs. The DNA is TGTGCCAGTAGTCTGGCGGGGGGGCTTTACAATGAGCAGTTCTTC. This sequence encodes CASSLAGGLYNEQFF. Full variable domain (CDR3 extended with the reference TRBV19 and TRBJ2-1 proteins): DGGITQSPKYLFRKEGQNVTLSCEQNLNHDAMYWYRQDPGQGLRLIYYSQIVNDFQKGDIAEGYSVSREKKESFPLTVTSAQKNPTAFYLCASSLAGGLYNEQFFGPGTRLTVL.